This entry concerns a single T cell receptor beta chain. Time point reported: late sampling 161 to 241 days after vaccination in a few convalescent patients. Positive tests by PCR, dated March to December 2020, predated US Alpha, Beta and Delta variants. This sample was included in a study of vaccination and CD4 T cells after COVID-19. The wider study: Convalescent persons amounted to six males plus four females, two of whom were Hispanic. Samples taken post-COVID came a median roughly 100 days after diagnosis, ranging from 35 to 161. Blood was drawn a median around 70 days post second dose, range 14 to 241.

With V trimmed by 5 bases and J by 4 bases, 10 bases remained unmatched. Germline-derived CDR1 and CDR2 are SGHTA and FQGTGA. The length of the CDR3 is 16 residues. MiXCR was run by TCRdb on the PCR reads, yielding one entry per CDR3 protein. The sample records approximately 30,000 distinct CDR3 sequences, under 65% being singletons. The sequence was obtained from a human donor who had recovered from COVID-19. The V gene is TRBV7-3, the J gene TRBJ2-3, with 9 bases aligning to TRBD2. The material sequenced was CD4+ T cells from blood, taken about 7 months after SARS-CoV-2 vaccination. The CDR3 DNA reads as TGTGCCAGCAGCAAGTGGGCGGGAGGGCCCGCAGATACGCAGTATTTT. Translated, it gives CASSKWAGGPADTQYF.